The text below deals with one TCR beta chain. The sample holds other DNA sequences that translate to the same CDR3. The immunoSEQ assay was v3. Libraries were prepared by immunoSEQ multiplex PCR; TCRdb keeps only in-frame clonotypes and omits some of them. This sample has about 50,000 clones, with 80% to 90% found just once. The sample is drawn from a study of TIL therapy for anti-PD-1-resistant metastatic lung cancer. About the study: Progressing patients received lymphodepletion, expanded TIL infusion and IL-2. By whole-exome sequencing, median non-synonymous tumor mutation burden was more than 1.2 mutations per megabase.

As to time point: pre-treatment sample, taken before nivolumab and TIL therapy. Enrollment ran from 2017 to early 2020. This CDR3 region has 16 residues. Germline loops: CDR1 SGHTA, CDR2 FQGNSA. The junction had 3 bases not matched to a gene; V was cut back by 2 bases and J by 0 bases. This receptor was taken from a person between 30 and 79 years old with non-small cell lung cancer. This chain uses TRBV7-2 with TRBJ2-2; the match to TRBD2 covers 7 bases. This specimen was blood, taken at baseline. The CDR3 bases are TGTGCCAGCAGCTTAAGGGGAGGGACGAACACCGGGGAGCTGTTTTTT. It specifies CASSLRGGTNTGELFF.